At least ten counts were recorded for the clone carrying this T cell receptor beta chain. The library had UMIs added by 3' ligation of an oligonucleotide to TCR cDNA. Cells were not sorted; total RNA input targeted roughly 1 to 1,100 ng. CDR3 size: 11 residues. Trimming removed 3 bases from V and 5 bases from J, with 7 bases in between. Germline CDR1 and CDR2: SQVTM and ANQGSEA. The data derive from a study of naive and memory T cell subsets. Amplification of ligated cDNA took four PCR rounds with SP2 and nested alpha and beta constant primers. Reverse transcription of blood and skin TCR RNA was primed at alpha and beta constant regions. Each CDR3 protein gets one entry after TCRdb re-called the UMI-ligation and nested PCR reads with MiXCR. The repertoire holds more than 25,000 distinct CDR3 sequences, 5.2% seen once, with approximately 7.4% in the top ten.

The receptor was isolated from an adult in good health. The rearrangement links TRBV29-1 to TRBJ2-5; no reliable D call. Sequencing used blood. The CDR3 sequence: CSVDTPETQYF. The CDR3 DNA reads TGCAGCGTTGACACCCCTGAGACCCAGTACTTC.